This is a list of T cell receptor beta chains from one sample in a study of cytomegalovirus exposure and HLA in healthy donors. TCRdb's copy holds only in-frame clones and misses some; the assay was immunoSEQ multiplex PCR. Of more than 85,000 clones in the sample, 65% to 75% were seen once. What was sequenced was PBMCs. Receptors were obtained from a woman under 30 in good health and CMV-seropositive. The CDR3 runs from the conserved cysteine through the conserved F or W. Fields, in order: J gene, V gene, clone size, D gene, CDR3 protein, CDR3 DNA. D genes are given only for firm matches. Rows may omit the clone size; those that give it use once, few, many or a size class.

TRBJ2-7 TRBV7-7 NA TRBD1 CASSPRDSTYEQYF TGTGCCAGCAGCCCACGGGACAGTACCTACGAGCAGTACTTC
TRBJ1-2 TRBV29-1 NA NA CSVESGDNYGYTF TGCAGCGTTGAATCCGGGGATAACTATGGCTACACCTTC
TRBJ2-7 TRBV9 NA TRBD2 CASSSREGSYEQYF TGTGCCAGCAGCTCCCGGGAGGGGAGCTACGAGCAGTACTTC
TRBJ1-1 TRBV4-1 few NA CASSKGATGTEAFF TGCGCCAGCAGCAAAGGGGCCACGGGGACTGAAGCTTTCTTT
TRBJ2-6 TRBV27 few NA CASSPRGRAPGANVLTF TGTGCCAGCAGCCCGCGGGGCAGGGCACCTGGGGCCAACGTCCTGACTTTC
TRBJ2-2 TRBV28 NA NA CASSLNTGELFF TGTGCCAGCAGCCTCAACACCGGGGAGCTGTTTTTT
TRBJ1-1 TRBV18 NA TRBD1 CASSPQGQGTEAFF TGTGCCAGCTCACCGCAAGGACAGGGCACTGAAGCTTTCTTT
TRBJ2-4 TRBV4-1 NA TRBD1 CASSQVGGQASKYF TGCGCCAGCAGCCAAGTTGGGGGACAGGCTAGCAAGTACTTC
TRBJ2-7 TRBV9 few TRBD1 CASSTRTGGTDEQYF TGTGCCAGCAGCACCCGGACAGGGGGCACCGACGAGCAGTACTTC
TRBJ2-7 TRBV7-9 NA NA CASSHRDFDYEQYF TGTGCCAGCAGCCACCGGGACTTCGACTACGAGCAGTACTTC
TRBJ2-1 TRBV27 NA TRBD2 CASSSPGTSGRNEQFF TGTGCCAGCAGCTCACCCGGGACTAGCGGGAGGAATGAGCAGTTCTTC
TRBJ1-2 TRBV7-8 NA TRBD1 CASSLGRFLTGGLNYGYTF TGTGCCAGCAGCTTAGGTCGATTTCTAACAGGGGGACTGAACTATGGCTACACCTTC
TRBJ2-3 TRBV29-1 NA TRBD1 CSVTGGTDTQYF TGCAGCGTCACAGGGGGCACAGATACGCAGTATTTT
TRBJ2-3 TRBV5-8 NA TRBD2 CASSLGKTSRTSTDTQYF TGTGCCAGCAGCCTGGGGAAGACTAGCAGAACTAGCACAGATACGCAGTATTTT
TRBJ2-3 TRBV7-6 NA TRBD2 CASSHRLAGSTDTQYF TGTGCCAGCAGCCATCGACTAGCGGGAAGCACAGATACGCAGTATTTT
TRBJ2-7 TRBV5-1 NA TRBD1 CASSPGTGGDEQYF TGCGCCAGCAGCCCCGGGACAGGGGGAGACGAGCAGTACTTC
TRBJ2-3 TRBV28 NA NA CASSLQDRRTDTQYF TGTGCCAGCAGTTTACAGGACCGGAGGACAGATACGCAGTATTTT
TRBJ2-7 TRBV25-1 NA TRBD1 CASSTGQGLEEQYF TGTGCCAGCAGTACGGGACAGGGACTTGAGGAGCAGTACTTC
TRBJ2-7 TRBV28 NA NA CASTPGSYEQYF TGTGCCAGCACCCCCGGGTCCTACGAGCAGTACTTC
TRBJ2-2 TRBV2 once NA CASSEGGSTGELFF TGTGCCAGCAGTGAGGGAGGATCCACCGGGGAGCTGTTTTTT
TRBJ2-7 TRBV2 NA NA CASSRETADIYEQYF TGTGCCAGCAGTCGCGAGACGGCAGACATATACGAGCAGTACTTC
TRBJ2-5 TRBV10-3 NA NA CAMGTPDETQYF TGTGCCATGGGGACACCCGATGAGACCCAGTACTTC
TRBJ2-3 TRBV30 few TRBD2 CAWSRKAGGSTDTQYF TGTGCCTGGAGTCGGAAAGCGGGAGGGAGCACAGATACGCAGTATTTT
TRBJ2-7 TRBV5-1 NA NA CASSLAGLPSNEQYF TGCGCCAGCAGCTTGGCGGGACTCCCAAGTAACGAGCAGTACTTC
TRBJ2-5 TRBV11-3 NA TRBD2 CASSSTSGQETQYF TGTGCCAGCAGCTCGACTAGCGGCCAAGAGACCCAGTACTTC
TRBJ2-7 TRBV15 NA NA CATSARVSYEQYF TGTGCCACCAGCGCACGGGTCTCCTACGAGCAGTACTTC
TRBJ2-5 TRBV27 NA TRBD2 CASSSPTGGGETQYF TGTGCCAGCAGTTCCCCCACGGGAGGCGGGGAGACCCAGTACTTC
TRBJ2-1 TRBV5-1 NA TRBD2 CASSTGLAGLNEQFF TGCGCCAGCAGCACAGGACTAGCGGGATTGAATGAGCAGTTCTTC
TRBJ2-7 TRBV5-1 NA NA CASSSEDYEQYF TGCGCCAGCAGCTCGGAGGACTACGAGCAGTACTTC
TRBJ2-7 TRBV9 NA NA CASSRTEYEQYF TGTGCCAGCAGCCGGACAGAATACGAGCAGTACTTC
TRBJ2-5 TRBV5-4 NA TRBD2 CASTGTRGSETQYF TGTGCCAGCACTGGGACTAGGGGGTCGGAGACCCAGTACTTC
TRBJ2-7 TRBV15 NA TRBD2 CATSRAAGSSIEQYF TGTGCCACCAGCAGAGCAGCGGGATCCTCCATCGAGCAGTACTTC
TRBJ1-4 TRBV6-1 NA NA CASRAGIQLFF TGTGCCAGCAGAGCAGGGATCCAACTGTTTTTT
TRBJ1-5 TRBV6-1 NA NA CASVEGAHQPQHF TGTGCCAGCGTCGAAGGGGCCCATCAGCCCCAGCATTTT
TRBJ2-1 TRBV7-2 NA TRBD2 CASSLGGLGRGTRLFF TGTGCCAGCAGCTTAGGGGGTTTGGGGCGCGGGACTAGGCTGTTCTTC
TRBJ2-3 TRBV30 few TRBD2 CAWSVRGRESTQYF TGTGCCTGGAGTGTACGGGGGAGGGAGAGTACGCAGTATTTT
TRBJ1-5 TRBV6-6 NA NA CASSYSEGNQPQHF TGTGCCAGCAGTTACTCGGAGGGAAATCAGCCCCAGCATTTT
TRBJ1-1 TRBV30 NA TRBD1 CAWSVSGTANTEAFF TGTGCCTGGAGTGTAAGTGGGACAGCGAACACTGAAGCTTTCTTT
TRBJ2-3 TRBV7-6 few NA CASSGGLPPDTQYF TGTGCCAGCAGCGGGGGACTCCCCCCCGATACGCAGTATTTT
TRBJ2-2 TRBV2 NA TRBD1 CASSVRQGTNTGELFF TGTGCCAGCAGTGTGAGACAGGGGACGAACACCGGGGAGCTGTTTTTT
TRBJ1-1 TRBV6-5 NA TRBD1 CASSGTGSPEAFF TGTGCCAGCAGTGGGACAGGGTCCCCTGAAGCTTTCTTT
TRBJ1-2 TRBV7-2 NA TRBD1 CASSLKGARGYTF TGTGCCAGCAGCTTAAAGGGGGCTAGGGGCTACACCTTC
TRBJ2-1 TRBV7-2 few NA CASSPTGGSYNEQFF TGTGCCAGCAGCCCTACCGGGGGCTCCTACAATGAGCAGTTCTTC
TRBJ1-2 TRBV5-1 NA NA CASSLVPRNYGYTF TGCGCCAGCAGCTTGGTACCCAGGAACTATGGCTACACCTTC
TRBJ2-1 TRBV6-1 few TRBD2 CASRSSGAYNEQFF TGTGCCAGCAGGTCTAGCGGGGCTTACAATGAGCAGTTCTTC
TRBJ2-7 TRBV6-4 NA TRBD1 CASSGTGALYEQYF TGTGCCAGCAGCGGGACAGGGGCCCTATACGAGCAGTACTTC
TRBJ2-5 TRBV6-1 NA NA CASSGIQGNQETQYF TGTGCCAGCAGTGGAATCCAGGGGAACCAAGAGACCCAGTACTTC
TRBJ1-4 TRBV15 NA TRBD1 CATSRGQGGEKLFF TGTGCCACCAGCAGAGGGCAGGGGGGTGAAAAACTGTTTTTT
TRBJ2-1 TRBV6-5 NA NA CASEEGNEQFF TGTGCCAGCGAAGAGGGAAATGAGCAGTTCTTC
TRBJ2-5 TRBV30 NA TRBD2 CAWRPAGGAETQYF TGTGCCTGGAGGCCAGCGGGAGGAGCGGAGACCCAGTACTTC
TRBJ2-5 TRBV5-4 NA NA CASRSSETQYF TGTGCCAGCAGGTCGAGCGAGACCCAGTACTTC
TRBJ2-2 TRBV15 NA NA CATSRDRPASGYGTGELFF TGTGCCACCAGCAGAGATCGCCCAGCCTCCGGGTACGGGACCGGGGAGCTGTTTTTT
TRBJ2-7 TRBV28 NA NA CASSLWGRNSYEQYF TGTGCCAGCAGTTTATGGGGCCGCAACAGCTACGAGCAGTACTTC
TRBJ2-3 TRBV9 once NA CASSVLLTDTQYF TGTGCCAGCAGCGTCCTCCTCACAGATACGCAGTATTTT
TRBJ2-3 TRBV27 NA TRBD2 CASSLELAGVNTQYF TGTGCCAGCAGTTTAGAACTAGCGGGAGTCAATACGCAGTATTTT